The clone carrying this T cell receptor beta chain has more than one count but fewer than ten. Antigen specificity is unknown. These data come from a study of response to subunit inactivated influenza vaccine. From germline, CDR1 is SGHRS and CDR2 YFSETQ. Trimming left V 3 bases short and J 4 bases short, with 11 bases between. CDR3 length equals 14 residues. Study findings and constraints: With each seasonal influenza vaccination, the authors suggested, few new T cells are recruited.

In TCRdb, the RT-PCR reads were re-called with MiXCR into one record per CDR3 protein. The sample lists about 160,000 distinct CDR3 sequences; approximately 11% were seen once. Here the sequenced sample was non-naive T cells sorted from PBMCs, taken roughly 47 days after vaccination. V gene TRBV5-1 combines with J gene TRBJ2-1; maybe TRBD2 (6 bases). The origin of this receptor is a man between 45 and 60 years old who received an inactivated influenza vaccine. The CDR3 sequence is CASSWGGGYNEQFF. DNA of the CDR3: TGCGCCAGCAGCTGGGGAGGAGGGTACAATGAGCAGTTCTTC.